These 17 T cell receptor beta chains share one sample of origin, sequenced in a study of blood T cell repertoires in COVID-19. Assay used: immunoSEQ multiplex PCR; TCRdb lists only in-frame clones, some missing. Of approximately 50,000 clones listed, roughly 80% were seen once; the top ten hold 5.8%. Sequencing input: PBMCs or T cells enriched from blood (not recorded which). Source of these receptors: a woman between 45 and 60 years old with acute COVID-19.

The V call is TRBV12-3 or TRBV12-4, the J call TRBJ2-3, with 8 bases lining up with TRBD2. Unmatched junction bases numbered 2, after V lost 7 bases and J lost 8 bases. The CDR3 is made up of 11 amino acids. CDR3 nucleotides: TGTGCCAGCACCCGGGAGGGTACGCAGTATTTT. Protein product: CASTREGTQYF.

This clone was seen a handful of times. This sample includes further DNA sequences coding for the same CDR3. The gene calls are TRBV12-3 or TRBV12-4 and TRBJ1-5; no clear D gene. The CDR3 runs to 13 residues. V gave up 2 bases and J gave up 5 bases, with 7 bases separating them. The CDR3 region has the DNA TGTGCCAGCAGTTTACTGAGGGATCAGCCCCAGCATTTT. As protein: CASSLLRDQPQHF.

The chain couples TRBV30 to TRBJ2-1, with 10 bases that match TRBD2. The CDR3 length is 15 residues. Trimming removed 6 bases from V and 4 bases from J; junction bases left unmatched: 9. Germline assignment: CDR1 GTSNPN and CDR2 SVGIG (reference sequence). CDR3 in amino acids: CACARGTSVYNEQFF. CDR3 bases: TGTGCCTGTGCGCGTGGGACTAGCGTATACAATGAGCAGTTCTTC.

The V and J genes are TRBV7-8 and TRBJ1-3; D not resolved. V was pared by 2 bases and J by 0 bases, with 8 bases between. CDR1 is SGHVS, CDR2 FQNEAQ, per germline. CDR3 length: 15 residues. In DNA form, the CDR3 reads TGTGCCAGCAGCTTATTAGAGGTCTCTGGAAACACCATATATTTT. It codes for CASSLLEVSGNTIYF.

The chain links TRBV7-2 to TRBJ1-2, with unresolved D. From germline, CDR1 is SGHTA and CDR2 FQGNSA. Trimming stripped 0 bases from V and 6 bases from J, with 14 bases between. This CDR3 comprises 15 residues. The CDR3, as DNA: TGTGCCAGCAGCTTAGCAGGGAGTGCGAGGGATGGCTACACCTTC. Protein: CASSLAGSARDGYTF. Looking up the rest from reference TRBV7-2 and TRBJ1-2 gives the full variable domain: GAGVSQSPSNKVTEKGKDVELRCDPISGHTALYWYRQSLGQGLEFLIYFQGNSAPDKSGLPSDRFSAERTGGSVSTLTIQRTQQEDSAVYLCASSLAGSARDGYTFGSGTRLTVV.

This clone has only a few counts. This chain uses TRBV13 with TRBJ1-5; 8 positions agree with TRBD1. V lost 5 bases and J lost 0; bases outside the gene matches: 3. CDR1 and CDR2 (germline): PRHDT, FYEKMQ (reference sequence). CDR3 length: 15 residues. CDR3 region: CASSPGQGSNQPQHF. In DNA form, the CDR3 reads TGTGCCAGCAGCCCCGGACAGGGTAGCAATCAGCCCCAGCATTTT.

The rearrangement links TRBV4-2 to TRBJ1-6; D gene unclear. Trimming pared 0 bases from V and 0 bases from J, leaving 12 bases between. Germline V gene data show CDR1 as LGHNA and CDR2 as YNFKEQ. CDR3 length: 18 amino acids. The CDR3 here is CASSQEVGRSSYNSPLHF. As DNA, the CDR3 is TGTGCCAGCAGCCAAGAAGTAGGGAGAAGCTCCTATAATTCACCCCTCCACTTT.

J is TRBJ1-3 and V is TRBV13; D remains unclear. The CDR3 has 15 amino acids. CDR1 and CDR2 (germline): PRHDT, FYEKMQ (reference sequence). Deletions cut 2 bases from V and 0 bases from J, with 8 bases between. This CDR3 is CASSLQTGSGNTIYF. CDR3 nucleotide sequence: TGTGCCAGCAGCTTACAGACTGGCTCTGGAAACACCATATATTTT.

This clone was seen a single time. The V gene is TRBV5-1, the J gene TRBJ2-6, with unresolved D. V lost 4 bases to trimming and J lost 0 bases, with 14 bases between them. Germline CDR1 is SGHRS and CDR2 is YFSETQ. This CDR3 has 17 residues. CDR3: CASSALLTGSGANVLTF. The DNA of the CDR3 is TGCGCCAGCAGCGCCCTTCTGACGGGCTCTGGGGCCAACGTCCTGACTTTC.

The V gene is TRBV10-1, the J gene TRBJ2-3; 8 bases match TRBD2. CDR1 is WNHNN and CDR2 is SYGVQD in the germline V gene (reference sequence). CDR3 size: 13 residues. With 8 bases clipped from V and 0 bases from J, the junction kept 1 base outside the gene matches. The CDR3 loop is CASRGGSTDTQYF. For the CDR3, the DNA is TGCGCCAGCCGCGGGGGGAGCACAGATACGCAGTATTTT.

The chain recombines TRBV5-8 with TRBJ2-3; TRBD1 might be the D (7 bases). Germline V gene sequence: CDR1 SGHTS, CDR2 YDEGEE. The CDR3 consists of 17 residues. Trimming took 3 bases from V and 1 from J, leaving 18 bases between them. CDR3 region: CASSSGQRGAGTDTQYF. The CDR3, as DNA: TGTGCCAGCAGCTCGGGACAGCGCGGGGCCGGCACAGATACGCAGTATTTT.

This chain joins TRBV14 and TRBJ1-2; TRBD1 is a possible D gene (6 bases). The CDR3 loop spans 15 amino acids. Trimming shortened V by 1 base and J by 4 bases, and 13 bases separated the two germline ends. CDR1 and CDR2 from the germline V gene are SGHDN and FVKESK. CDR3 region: CASSQVMGAGYGYTF. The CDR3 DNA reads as TGTGCCAGCAGCCAAGTGATGGGGGCTGGCTATGGCTACACCTTC.

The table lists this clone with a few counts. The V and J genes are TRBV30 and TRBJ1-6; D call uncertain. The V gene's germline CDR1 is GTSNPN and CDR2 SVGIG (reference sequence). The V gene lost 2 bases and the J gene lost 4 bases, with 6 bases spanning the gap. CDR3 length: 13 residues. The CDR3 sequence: CAWSNNYNSPLHF. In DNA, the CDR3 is TGTGCCTGGAGTAACAATTATAATTCACCCCTCCACTTT. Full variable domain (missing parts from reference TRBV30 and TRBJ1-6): SQTIHQWPATLVQPVGSPLSLECTVEGTSNPNLYWYRQAAGRGLQLLFYSVGIGQISSEVPQNLSASRPQDRQFILSSKKLLLSDSGFYLCAWSNNYNSPLHFGNGTRLTVT.

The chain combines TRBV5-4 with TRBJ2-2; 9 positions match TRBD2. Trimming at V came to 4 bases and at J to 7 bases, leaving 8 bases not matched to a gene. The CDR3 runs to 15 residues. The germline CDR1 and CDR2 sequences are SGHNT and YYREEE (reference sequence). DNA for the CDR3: TGTGCCAGCAGCACTCCGGGACTAGCCTTCGGGGAGCTGTTTTTT. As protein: CASSTPGLAFGELFF.

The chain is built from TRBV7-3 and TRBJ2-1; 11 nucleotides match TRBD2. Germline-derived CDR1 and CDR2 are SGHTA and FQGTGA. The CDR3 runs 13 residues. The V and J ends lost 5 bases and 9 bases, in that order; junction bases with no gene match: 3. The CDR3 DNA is TGTGCCAGCAGCCACGGGACTAGCGGTGAGCAGTTCTTC. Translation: CASSHGTSGEQFF.

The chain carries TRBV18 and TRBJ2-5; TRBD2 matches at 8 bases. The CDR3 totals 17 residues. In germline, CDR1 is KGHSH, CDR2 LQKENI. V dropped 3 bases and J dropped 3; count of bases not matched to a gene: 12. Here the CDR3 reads CASSPTSGYSFKETQYF. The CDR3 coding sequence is TGTGCCAGCTCACCCACTAGCGGATATAGTTTTAAAGAGACCCAGTACTTC.

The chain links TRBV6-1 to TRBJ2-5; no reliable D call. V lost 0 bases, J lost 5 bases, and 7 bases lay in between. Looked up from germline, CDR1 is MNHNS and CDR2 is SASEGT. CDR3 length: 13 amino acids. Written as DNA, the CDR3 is TGTGCCAGCAGTGAAGCTAGCTTCGAGACCCAGTACTTC. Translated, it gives CASSEASFETQYF.